This TCR beta chain was obtained from a study of neurological immune-mediated disorders. This clonotype showed up many times. From the 5' RACE reads, TCRdb called clonotypes with MiXCR, one entry per CDR3 protein. The sample gives some 60,000 distinct CDR3 sequences, 9.7% of which show up once; around 12% is in the top ten. Time point given: longitudinal time-point 2. The CDR3 sequence is 15 residues long. The V and J ends lost 6 bases and 5 bases respectively, with 19 bases between them. Sequences were obtained from PBMCs. The chain couples TRBV12-3 or TRBV12-4 to TRBJ2-5; no clear D. This receptor was identified in a man aged 30-40 years in good health. The CDR3: CASRGRSGVDETQYF. In DNA form, the CDR3 reads TGTGCCAGCAGGGGCAGGTCCGGTGTAGATGAGACCCAGTACTTC.